Listed below are T cell receptor beta chains from one sample, sequenced in a study of blood T cell repertoires in COVID-19. Clones were sequenced by immunoSEQ multiplex PCR, and TCRdb holds only the in-frame ones, with some missing. The data contain about 270,000 clones, less than 90% of them singletons. Material for sequencing was peripheral blood. Receptors originate from a man in his 60s who had recovered from COVID-19. CDR3s include the opening cysteine and the closing phenylalanine or tryptophan. Each record gives: D gene, J gene, V gene, CDR3 DNA, CDR3 protein. The D gene is left open where the match is weak.

d_call: -; j_call: TRBJ2-7; v_call: TRBV19; cdr3_nt: TGTGCCAGTAGTATAGTTCAGGGGCTCGAGCAGTACTTC; cdr3_aa: CASSIVQGLEQYF
d_call: TRBD1; j_call: TRBJ1-2; v_call: TRBV11-2; cdr3_nt: TGTGCCAGCAGCCGTGACAGGGGTCGCCTCCACTATGGCTACACCTTC; cdr3_aa: CASSRDRGRLHYGYTF
d_call: -; j_call: TRBJ2-2; v_call: TRBV6-5; cdr3_nt: TGTGCCAGCAGTTCCCTAGGCGGGGAGCTGTTTTTT; cdr3_aa: CASSSLGGELFF
d_call: -; j_call: TRBJ1-1; v_call: TRBV5-6; cdr3_nt: TGTGCCAGCAGCTCCGGACTAGTTGCTTTCTTT; cdr3_aa: CASSSGLVAFF
d_call: -; j_call: TRBJ2-2; v_call: TRBV25-1; cdr3_nt: TGTGCCAGCAGTGCACTATACGGGGGGGAGCTGTTTTTT; cdr3_aa: CASSALYGGELFF
d_call: TRBD1; j_call: TRBJ1-1; v_call: TRBV9; cdr3_nt: TGTGCCAGCAGCGTACTTCAGGGGGGGAACACTGAAGCTTTCTTT; cdr3_aa: CASSVLQGGNTEAFF
d_call: -; j_call: TRBJ1-1; v_call: TRBV4-1; cdr3_nt: TGCGCCAGCGGCGGGAACACTGAAGCTTTCTTT; cdr3_aa: CASGGNTEAFF
d_call: -; j_call: TRBJ2-1; v_call: TRBV6-5; cdr3_nt: TGTGCCAGCAGTTACCTGGCTAGCCGGGAAAGTGAGCAGTTCTTC; cdr3_aa: CASSYLASRESEQFF
d_call: TRBD1; j_call: TRBJ2-7; v_call: TRBV19; cdr3_nt: TGTGCCAGTAGTACGACAGGGGGCGCCGGCTCCTACGAGCAGTACTTC; cdr3_aa: CASSTTGGAGSYEQYF
d_call: -; j_call: TRBJ1-2; v_call: TRBV3-1/TRBV3-2; cdr3_nt: TGTGCCACCGGGGGGGTCGACTATGGCTACACCTTC; cdr3_aa: CATGGVDYGYTF
d_call: -; j_call: TRBJ1-3; v_call: TRBV21-1; cdr3_nt: TGTGCCAGCAGCAAAGCACCAGTAAGCTCTGGAAACACCATATATTTT; cdr3_aa: CASSKAPVSSGNTIYF
d_call: -; j_call: TRBJ2-7; v_call: TRBV7-2; cdr3_nt: TGTGCCAGCAGCCCTCAAAGCGGACCCTACGAGCAGTACTTC; cdr3_aa: CASSPQSGPYEQYF
d_call: -; j_call: TRBJ1-2; v_call: TRBV5-4; cdr3_nt: TGTGCCAGCAGCTCGCAGGGGCGGGATGGCTACACCTTC; cdr3_aa: CASSSQGRDGYTF
d_call: -; j_call: TRBJ2-1; v_call: TRBV3-1/TRBV3-2; cdr3_nt: TGTGCCAGCAGCCTTCCCGGCTGGACAAACAATGAGCAGTTCTTC; cdr3_aa: CASSLPGWTNNEQFF
d_call: -; j_call: TRBJ2-7; v_call: TRBV5-1; cdr3_nt: TGCGCCAGCAGCTTGGTCGCCTTCCCGACGGGGGAGCAGTACTTC; cdr3_aa: CASSLVAFPTGEQYF
d_call: TRBD2; j_call: TRBJ2-3; v_call: TRBV5-1; cdr3_nt: TGCGCCAGCAGCTCTAGCGGGGGAGTCACAGATACGCAGTATTTT; cdr3_aa: CASSSSGGVTDTQYF
d_call: -; j_call: TRBJ1-1; v_call: TRBV11-3; cdr3_nt: TGTGCCAGCAGCTTAGACTCAGGGTGGGACACTGAAGCTTTCTTT; cdr3_aa: CASSLDSGWDTEAFF